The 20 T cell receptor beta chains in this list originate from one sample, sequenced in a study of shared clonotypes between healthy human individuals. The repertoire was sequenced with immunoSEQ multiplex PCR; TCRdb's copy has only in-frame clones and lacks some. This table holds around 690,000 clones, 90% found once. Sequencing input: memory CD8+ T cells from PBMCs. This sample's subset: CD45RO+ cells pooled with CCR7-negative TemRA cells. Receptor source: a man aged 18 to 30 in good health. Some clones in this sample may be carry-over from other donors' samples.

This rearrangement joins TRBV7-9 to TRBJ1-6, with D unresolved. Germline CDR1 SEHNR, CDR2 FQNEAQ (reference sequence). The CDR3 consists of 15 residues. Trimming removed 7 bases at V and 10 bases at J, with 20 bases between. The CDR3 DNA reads TGTGCCAGCACCTTTAACCTAGGGATGGAATCACCCCTCCACTTT. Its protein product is CASTFNLGMESPLHF.

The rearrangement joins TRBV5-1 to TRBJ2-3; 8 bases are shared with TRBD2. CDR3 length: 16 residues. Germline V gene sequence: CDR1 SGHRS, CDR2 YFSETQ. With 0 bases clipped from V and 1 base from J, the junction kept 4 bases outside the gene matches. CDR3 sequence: CASSLVRREGTDTQYF. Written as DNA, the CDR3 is TGCGCCAGCAGCTTGGTTCGGCGGGAGGGCACAGATACGCAGTATTTT.

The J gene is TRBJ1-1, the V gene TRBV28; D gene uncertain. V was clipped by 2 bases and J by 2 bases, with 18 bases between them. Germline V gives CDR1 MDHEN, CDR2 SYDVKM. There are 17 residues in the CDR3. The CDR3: CASSLDPGWADNTEAFF. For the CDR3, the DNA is TGTGCCAGCAGTTTAGACCCGGGGTGGGCCGACAACACTGAAGCTTTCTTT.

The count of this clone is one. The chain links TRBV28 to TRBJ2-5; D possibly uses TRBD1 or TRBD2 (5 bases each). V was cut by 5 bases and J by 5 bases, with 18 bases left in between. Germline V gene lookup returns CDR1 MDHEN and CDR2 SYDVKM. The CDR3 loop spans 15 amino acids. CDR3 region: CASSTGTTELETQYF. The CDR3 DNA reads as TGTGCCAGCAGTACCGGGACGACCGAGTTGGAGACCCAGTACTTC.

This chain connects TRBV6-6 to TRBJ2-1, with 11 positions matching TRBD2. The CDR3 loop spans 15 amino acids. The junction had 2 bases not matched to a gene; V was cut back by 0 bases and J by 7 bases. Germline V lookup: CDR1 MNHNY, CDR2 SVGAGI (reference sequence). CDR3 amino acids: CASSYSLAGGNEQFF. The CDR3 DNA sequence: TGTGCCAGCAGTTACTCGCTAGCGGGAGGAAATGAGCAGTTCTTC.

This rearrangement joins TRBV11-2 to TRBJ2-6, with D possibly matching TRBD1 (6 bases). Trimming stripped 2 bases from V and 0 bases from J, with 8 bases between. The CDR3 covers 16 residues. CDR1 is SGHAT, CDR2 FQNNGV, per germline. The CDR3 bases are TGTGCCAGCAGCTTAACAGGGAGCTCTGGGGCCAACGTCCTGACTTTC. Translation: CASSLTGSSGANVLTF.

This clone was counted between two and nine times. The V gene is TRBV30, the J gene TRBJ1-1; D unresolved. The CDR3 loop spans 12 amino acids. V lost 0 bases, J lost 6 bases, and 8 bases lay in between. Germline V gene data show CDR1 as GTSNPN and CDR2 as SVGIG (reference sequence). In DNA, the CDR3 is TGTGCCTGGAGTGTAGCCGGGTCTGAAGCTTTCTTT. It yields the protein CAWSVAGSEAFF.

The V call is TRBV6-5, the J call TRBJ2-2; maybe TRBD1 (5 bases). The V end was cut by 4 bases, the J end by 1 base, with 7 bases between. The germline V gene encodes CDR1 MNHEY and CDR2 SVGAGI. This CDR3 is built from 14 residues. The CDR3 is CASSFQGNTGELFF. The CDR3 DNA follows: TGTGCCAGCAGTTTCCAGGGGAACACCGGGGAGCTGTTTTTT.

CDR3 DNA sequence: TGTGCCAGCAGCCCCCGACAGGGGAAGGGCGCAGATACGCAGTATTTT. It is translated as CASSPRQGKGADTQYF. The chain has TRBV7-9 and TRBJ2-3; 8 nucleotides agree with TRBD1. V was clipped by 5 bases and J by 4 bases; unmatched bases: 11. Germline CDR1 is SEHNR and CDR2 is FQNEAQ (reference sequence). The CDR3 spans 16 residues. Supplemented by reference TRBV7-9 and TRBJ2-3, the full variable domain reads DTGVSQNPRHKITKRGQNVTFRCDPISEHNRLYWYRQTLGQGPEFLTYFQNEAQLEKSRLLSDRFSAERPKGSFSTLEIQRTEQGDSAMYLCASSPRQGKGADTQYFGPGTRLTVL.

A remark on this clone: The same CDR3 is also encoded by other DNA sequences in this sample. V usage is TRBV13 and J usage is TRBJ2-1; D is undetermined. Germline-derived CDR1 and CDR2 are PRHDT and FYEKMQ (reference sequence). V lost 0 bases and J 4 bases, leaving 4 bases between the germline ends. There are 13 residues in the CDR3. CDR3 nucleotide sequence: TGTGCCAGCAGCTTAGGAGGGTACAATGAGCAGTTCTTC. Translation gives CASSLGGYNEQFF.

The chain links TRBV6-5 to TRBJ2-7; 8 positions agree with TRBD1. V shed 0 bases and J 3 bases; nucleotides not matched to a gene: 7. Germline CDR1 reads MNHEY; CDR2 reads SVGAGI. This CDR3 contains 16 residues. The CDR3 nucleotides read TGTGCCAGCAGTTACTCGAGGGGACAGGTAGACTACGAGCAGTACTTC. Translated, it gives CASSYSRGQVDYEQYF.

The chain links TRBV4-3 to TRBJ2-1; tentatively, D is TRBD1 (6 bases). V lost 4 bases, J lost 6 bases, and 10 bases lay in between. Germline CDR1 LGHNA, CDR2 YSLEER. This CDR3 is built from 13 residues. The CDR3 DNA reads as TGCGCCAGCAGCCCCACAGGGACCAATGAGCAGTTCTTC. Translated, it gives CASSPTGTNEQFF.

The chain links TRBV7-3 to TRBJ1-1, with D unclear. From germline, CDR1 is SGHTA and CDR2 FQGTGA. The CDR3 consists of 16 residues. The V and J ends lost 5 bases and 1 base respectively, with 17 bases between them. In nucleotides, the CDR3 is TGTGCCAGCAGCGGCAGGATTGTAGCTACGAACACTGAAGCTTTCTTT. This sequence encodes CASSGRIVATNTEAFF.

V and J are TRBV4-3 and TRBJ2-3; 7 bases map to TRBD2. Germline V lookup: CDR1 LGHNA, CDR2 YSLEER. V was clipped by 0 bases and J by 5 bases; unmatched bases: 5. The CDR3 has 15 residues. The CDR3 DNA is TGCGCCAGCAGCCAAGAGGGAGGGCCCTTAGATACGCAGTATTTT. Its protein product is CASSQEGGPLDTQYF.

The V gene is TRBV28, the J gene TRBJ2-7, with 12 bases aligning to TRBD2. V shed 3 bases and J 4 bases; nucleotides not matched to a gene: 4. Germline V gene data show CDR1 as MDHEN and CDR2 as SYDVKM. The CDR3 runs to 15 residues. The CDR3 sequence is CASSFTSGRSYEQYF. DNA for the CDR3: TGTGCCAGCAGTTTCACTAGCGGGAGGTCTTACGAGCAGTACTTC.

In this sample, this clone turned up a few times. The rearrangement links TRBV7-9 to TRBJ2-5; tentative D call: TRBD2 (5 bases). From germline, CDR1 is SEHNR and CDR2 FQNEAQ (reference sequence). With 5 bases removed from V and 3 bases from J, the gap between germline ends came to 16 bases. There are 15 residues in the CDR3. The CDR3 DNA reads TGTGCCAGCAGCGTCCTTTCGGCGCGGGAAGAGACCCAGTACTTC. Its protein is CASSVLSAREETQYF. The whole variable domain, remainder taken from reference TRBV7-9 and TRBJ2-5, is DTGVSQNPRHKITKRGQNVTFRCDPISEHNRLYWYRQTLGQGPEFLTYFQNEAQLEKSRLLSDRFSAERPKGSFSTLEIQRTEQGDSAMYLCASSVLSAREETQYFGPGTRLLVL.

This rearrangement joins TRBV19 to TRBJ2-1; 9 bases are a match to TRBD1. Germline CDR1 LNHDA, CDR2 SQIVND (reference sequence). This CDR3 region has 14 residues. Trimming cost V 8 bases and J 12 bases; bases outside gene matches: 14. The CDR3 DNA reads TGTGCCAGTTGGGGAAACAGGGGGCGAGGAGGGCAGTTCTTC. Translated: CASWGNRGRGGQFF.

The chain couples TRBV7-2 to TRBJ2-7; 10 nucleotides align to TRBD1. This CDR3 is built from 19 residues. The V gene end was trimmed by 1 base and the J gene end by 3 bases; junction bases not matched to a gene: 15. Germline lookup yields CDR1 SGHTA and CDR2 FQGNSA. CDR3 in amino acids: CASSLGMGQGFRSNYEQYF. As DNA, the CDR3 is TGTGCCAGCAGCTTAGGAATGGGACAGGGGTTTCGCTCTAACTACGAGCAGTACTTC.

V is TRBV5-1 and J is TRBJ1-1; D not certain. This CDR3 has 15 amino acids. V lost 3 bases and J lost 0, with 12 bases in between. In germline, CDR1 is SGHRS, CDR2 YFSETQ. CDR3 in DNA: TGCGCCAGCAGCTATTACAGCGGACTGAACACTGAAGCTTTCTTT. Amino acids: CASSYYSGLNTEAFF.

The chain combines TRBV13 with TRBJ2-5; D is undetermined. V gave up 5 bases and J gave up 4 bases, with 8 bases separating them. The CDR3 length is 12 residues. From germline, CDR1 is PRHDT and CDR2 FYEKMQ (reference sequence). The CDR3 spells CASSPHRETQYF. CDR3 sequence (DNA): TGTGCCAGCAGCCCACACCGAGAGACCCAGTACTTC.